Given below is one T cell receptor beta chain in context. Its antigen is as yet unknown. CD8+CD57+ cell expansion, shown by flow cytometry, had occurred in the patients selected for sequencing. Profiling of TCR beta VDJ combinations and CDR3 sequences used genomic DNA as template. TCRdb itself ran the reads through MiXCR, one entry per CDR3 protein. Of fewer than 200,000 distinct CDR3 sequences in the sample, 60% to 80% were seen once. This CDR3 is 19 amino acids long. The germline CDR1 and CDR2 sequences are MNHEY and SVGEGT. Trimming cost V 6 bases and J 0 bases; bases outside gene matches: 19. The data originate from a study of CD8+CD57+ T cells in acquired aplastic anemia. Looking at the study overall: Each DNA sample taken from sorted CD4+ and CD8+ cells came to about 3.2 ug on average.

Overall study findings and caveats: Fewer than 30 CD8+ CDR3 sequences were shared between patients and controls.

The sample was sorted CD4+, CD8+, or CD8+CD57+ T cells (not recorded which) from PBMCs. The chain has TRBV6-2 or TRBV6-3 and TRBJ1-2, with 7 bases identical to TRBD1. The source of this sequence is a human donor with aplastic anemia. The CDR3 spells CASSELAGGDRETNYGYTF. CDR3 in DNA: TGTGCCAGCAGCGAACTAGCGGGGGGTGACAGGGAGACTAACTATGGCTACACCTTC.